The 24 T cell receptor beta chains given below trace back to one sample, sequenced in a study of early T cells in non-severe SARS-CoV-2 infection. TCRdb itself ran the 5' RACE reads through MiXCR, one entry per CDR3 protein. The table has about 21,000 distinct CDR3 sequences, 4% seen once. Sequencing was done on a sample of whole blood. The receptors were gathered from an adult who was a healthcare worker with PCR-confirmed SARS-CoV-2 infection or an uninfected control (not recorded which).

This clonotype was seen repeatedly, ten times or more. The chain employs TRBV6-2 or TRBV6-3 and TRBJ2-1; no reliable D call. V lost 2 bases to trimming and J lost 7 bases, with 6 bases between them. Per germline, CDR1 MNHEY and CDR2 SVGEGT. The CDR3 extends over 12 amino acids. This chain's CDR3 is CASSYPSNEQFF. CDR3 bases: TGTGCCAGCAGTTACCCCTCGAATGAGCAGTTCTTC.

The table lists this clonotype with many counts. CDR3 sequence: CASSLSPIAKNIQYF. The CDR3, as DNA: TGTGCCAGCAGCTTATCCCCTATAGCCAAAAACATTCAGTACTTC. The chain joins TRBV7-8 to TRBJ2-4; no clear D gene. Trimming removed 2 bases from V and 0 bases from J, with 8 bases in between. CDR3 length equals 15 residues. Germline-derived CDR1 and CDR2 are SGHVS and FQNEAQ.

This clonotype showed up just a few times. The junction departs from germline at one end; a sequencing error may be responsible. The V call is TRBV19, the J call TRBJ2-7; possibly TRBD2 for D (6 bases). This CDR3 is 13 amino acids long. From germline, CDR1 is LNHDA and CDR2 SQIVND (reference sequence). The CDR3: CASSIDWRGEQYF. The CDR3 DNA follows: TGTGCCAGTAGCATAGATTGGCGGGGCGAGCAGTACTTC.

The V gene is TRBV7-9, the J gene TRBJ2-3; 12 bases match TRBD1. Germline trimming cut 7 bases from V and 6 bases from J; bases unmatched to any gene: 11. Germline CDR1 is SEHNR and CDR2 is FQNEAQ (reference sequence). The CDR3 is 16 amino acids. In DNA form, the CDR3 reads TGTGCCAGCACCGAGGGCCGGGACAGGGGGCACGATACGCAGTATTTT. Protein: CASTEGRDRGHDTQYF.

This clonotype is deemed medium-sized. J is TRBJ1-5 and V is TRBV10-3, with D maybe TRBD1 (5 bases). The CDR3 has 12 residues. Trimming shortened V by 2 bases and J by 8 bases, and 7 bases separated the two germline ends. Germline V gives CDR1 ENHRY, CDR2 SYGVKD. The CDR3 nucleotides read TGTGCCATCAGTGAGGGGGGAAAGCCCCAGCATTTT. This sequence encodes CAISEGGKPQHF.

The rearrangement joins TRBV6-5 to TRBJ2-3, with a tentative D call TRBD1 (7 bases). Trimming stripped 6 bases from V and 3 bases from J, with 13 bases between. The CDR3 has 14 residues. Germline V gene sequence: CDR1 MNHEY, CDR2 SVGAGI. The CDR3 sequence: CASSPGGRTDTQYF. CDR3 coding DNA: TGTGCCAGCAGCCCAGGGGGGAGAACAGATACGCAGTATTTT.

This chain links TRBV29-1 with TRBJ1-1; perhaps TRBD1 as D (5 bases). The CDR3 covers 16 residues. In germline, CDR1 is SQVTM, CDR2 ANQGSEA. Deletions cut 8 bases from V and 4 bases from J, with 26 bases between. CDR3 coding DNA: TGCAGCACCCGGGACTATTGGGGGGAGCTGGGCACTGAAGCTTTCTTT. This encodes CSTRDYWGELGTEAFF. Filled out from reference TRBV29-1 and TRBJ1-1, the complete variable domain reads SAVISQKPSRDICQRGTSLTIQCQVDSQVTMMFWYRQQPGQSLTLIATANQGSEATYESGFVIDKFPISRPNLTFSTLTVSNMSPEDSSIYLCSTRDYWGELGTEAFFGQGTRLTVV.

The chain joins TRBV2 to TRBJ2-3, with a tentative D call TRBD2 (6 bases). Germline lookup yields CDR1 SNHLY and CDR2 FYNNEI. This CDR3 is built from 9 residues. V was clipped by 10 bases and J by 8 bases, with 7 bases between them. CDR3 in DNA: TGTGCCAACGGGGGTACGCAGTATTTT. Its protein product is CANGGTQYF.

The table lists this clonotype with many counts. This chain connects TRBV24-1 to TRBJ2-1; D gene unclear. V dropped 0 bases and J dropped 10 bases, with 9 bases sitting between them. Germline assignment: CDR1 KGHDR and CDR2 SFDVKD. This CDR3 comprises 13 residues. CDR3 bases: TGTGCCACCAGTGATTTGATTTCTACAGAGCAGTTCTTC. The encoded protein is CATSDLISTEQFF.

This clonotype appeared many times. The chain couples TRBV10-2 to TRBJ1-1; possibly TRBD1 for D (5 bases). V lost 8 bases and J 2 bases, leaving 12 bases between the germline ends. Germline CDR1 reads WSHSY; CDR2 reads SAAADI. CDR3 size: 13 residues. Here the CDR3 DNA reads TGCGCCAGCGGGGGGAGGGCAAACACTGAAGCTTTCTTT. Translating gives CASGGRANTEAFF.

This clonotype was recorded at least ten times. This chain uses TRBV7-9 with TRBJ2-3; 7 bases match TRBD1. V trimming: 5 bases; J trimming: 2 bases; junction bases outside the gene matches: 7. CDR1 and CDR2 from the germline V gene are SEHNR and FQNEAQ (reference sequence). The CDR3 length is 15 residues. This chain's CDR3 is CASSDTGAPTDTQYF. Here the CDR3 DNA reads TGTGCCAGCAGCGATACAGGGGCTCCCACAGATACGCAGTATTTT.

This clonotype was recorded at least ten times. The chain recombines TRBV20-1 with TRBJ1-2, with D perhaps TRBD1 (5 bases). Germline V CDR1 and CDR2: DFQATT, SNEGSKA (reference sequence). V lost 3 bases and J 6 bases, leaving 17 bases between the germline ends. The CDR3 is made up of 14 amino acids. CDR3 amino acids: CSASSGTLTDGYTF. The CDR3, as DNA: TGCAGTGCTAGTTCCGGGACCCTAACGGATGGCTACACCTTC.

This clonotype showed up many times. The rearrangement joins TRBV6-5 to TRBJ1-2; D is ambiguous. Germline-derived CDR1 and CDR2 are MNHEY and SVGAGI. The V and J ends lost 5 bases and 6 bases respectively, with 16 bases between them. The CDR3 loop spans 14 amino acids. The CDR3 spells CASSPDEGVDGYTF. For the CDR3, the DNA is TGTGCCAGCAGTCCAGATGAGGGCGTAGATGGCTACACCTTC.

Ten or more counts support this clonotype. The J gene is TRBJ1-1, the V gene TRBV6-1; D remains ambiguous. The CDR3 has 13 amino acids. Looked up from germline, CDR1 is MNHNS and CDR2 is SASEGT. V was shortened by 7 bases and J by 2 bases, with 11 bases between the two germline ends. Here the CDR3 DNA reads TGTGCCAGCAATCTATACAGTAACACTGAAGCTTTCTTT. It translates to CASNLYSNTEAFF.

This clonotype was found many times. This chain connects TRBV7-8 to TRBJ2-7; D may be TRBD2 (6 bases). In germline, CDR1 is SGHVS, CDR2 FQNEAQ. This CDR3 has 13 residues. Deletions cut 6 bases from V and 3 bases from J, with 12 bases between. In DNA, the CDR3 is TGTGCCAGCAGACAGGCCGGGGGCTACGAGCAGTACTTC. Translation gives CASRQAGGYEQYF.

This clonotype came up many times. The rearrangement joins TRBV11-2 to TRBJ2-2; 7 bases line up with TRBD2. J lost 6 bases, V lost 5 bases, and 9 bases had no gene match. CDR3 length: 15 amino acids. Germline lookup yields CDR1 SGHAT and CDR2 FQNNGV. The chain's CDR3 is CASSREAVGAGELFF. The CDR3 DNA reads as TGTGCCAGCAGCCGGGAGGCCGTTGGGGCCGGGGAGCTGTTTTTT.

V gene TRBV4-3 combines with J gene TRBJ2-3, with TRBD2 matching 10 bases. The CDR3 covers 16 residues. V was clipped by 1 base and J by 1 base; unmatched bases: 2. Germline V gene sequence: CDR1 LGHNA, CDR2 YSLEER. In nucleotides, the CDR3 is TGCGCCAGCAGCCAAGGAGGACTAGCGGGCACAGATACGCAGTATTTT. This translates into CASSQGGLAGTDTQYF.

This clonotype was recorded at least ten times. The chain carries TRBV6-2 or TRBV6-3 and TRBJ2-2; the D is unclear. Between the trimmed V and J ends, which lost 6 bases and 7 bases, there was a span of 12 bases. Germline CDR1 and CDR2: MNHEY and SVGEGT. The CDR3 length is 13 residues. The CDR3 bases are TGTGCCAGCAGATTAATTACTATCGGGGAGCTGTTTTTT. Translating it yields CASRLITIGELFF.

This clonotype occurred many times. This chain's CDR3 is CASSHLDRVGAEAFF. In nucleotides, the CDR3 is TGCGCCAGCAGCCACCTGGACAGGGTAGGCGCTGAAGCTTTCTTT. The genes are TRBV4-1 and TRBJ1-1; 8 bases are shared with TRBD1. V was clipped by 3 bases and J by 6 bases; unmatched bases: 9. This CDR3 comprises 15 residues. The germline V gene has CDR1 MGHRA and CDR2 YSYEKL.

This clonotype showed up many times. CDR3 in amino acids: CSAWTGDGNGYTF. CDR3 DNA sequence: TGCAGTGCATGGACAGGCGACGGGAATGGCTACACCTTC. The chain employs TRBV20-1 and TRBJ1-2, with 7 nucleotides matching TRBD1. The germline CDR1 and CDR2 sequences are DFQATT and SNEGSKA (reference sequence). The V segment lost 6 bases and the J segment 6 bases; nucleotides outside the gene matches: 10. The CDR3 loop spans 13 amino acids.

This clonotype occurred many times. The CDR3 loop is CSASQNTQYF. The DNA of the CDR3 is TGCAGTGCGTCACAAAATACGCAGTATTTT. The rearrangement joins TRBV20-1 to TRBJ2-3; no reliable D call. The CDR3 consists of 10 residues. The germline gives CDR1 DFQATT, CDR2 SNEGSKA (reference sequence). V lost 6 bases, J lost 7 bases, and 8 bases lay in between.

This clonotype has a count of ten or more. The chain joins TRBV3-1 to TRBJ2-2, with TRBD2 matching 9 bases. Germline V gene sequence: CDR1 LGHDT, CDR2 YNNKEL (reference sequence). CDR3 length: 17 residues. The V gene end was trimmed by 0 bases and the J gene end by 6 bases; junction bases not matched to a gene: 8. In DNA form, the CDR3 reads TGTGCCAGCAGCCAAGATGGGGTAGCGGGGGTGTCCGGGGAGCTGTTTTTT. Its protein product is CASSQDGVAGVSGELFF.

A few counts support this clonotype. The chain combines TRBV27 with TRBJ2-7; TRBD2 is a possible D gene (6 bases). Trimming left V 3 bases short and J 3 bases short, with 9 bases between. There are 13 residues in the CDR3. Per germline, CDR1 MNHEY and CDR2 SMNVEV (reference sequence). CDR3 loop: CASSLEGNYEQYF. The DNA for the CDR3 is TGTGCCAGCAGTTTGGAGGGGAACTACGAGCAGTACTTC.

This clonotype has ten or more counts. For the CDR3, the DNA is TGTGCCAGCAGCCTTAGGACAGGATCCTCCTACGAGCAGTACTTC. This codes for CASSLRTGSSYEQYF. The chain links TRBV7-6 to TRBJ2-7, with 7 bases aligning to TRBD1. The CDR3 covers 15 residues. The germline CDR1 and CDR2 sequences are SGHVS and FNYEAQ. The V and J ends lost 5 bases and 0 bases, in that order; junction bases with no gene match: 7.